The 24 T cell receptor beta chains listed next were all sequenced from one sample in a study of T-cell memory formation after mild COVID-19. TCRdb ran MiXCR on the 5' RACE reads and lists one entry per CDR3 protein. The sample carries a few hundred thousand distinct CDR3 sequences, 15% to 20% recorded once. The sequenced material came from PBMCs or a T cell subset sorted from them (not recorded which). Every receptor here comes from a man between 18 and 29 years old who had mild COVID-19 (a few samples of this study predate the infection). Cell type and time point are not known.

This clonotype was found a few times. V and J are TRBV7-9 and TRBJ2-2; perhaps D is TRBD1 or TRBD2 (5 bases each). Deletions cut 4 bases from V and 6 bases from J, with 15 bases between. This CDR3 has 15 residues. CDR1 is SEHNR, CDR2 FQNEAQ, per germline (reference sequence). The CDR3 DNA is TGTGCCAGCAGCTCAAGGGACGCTTTGCCCGGGGAGCTGTTTTTT. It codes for CASSSRDALPGELFF.

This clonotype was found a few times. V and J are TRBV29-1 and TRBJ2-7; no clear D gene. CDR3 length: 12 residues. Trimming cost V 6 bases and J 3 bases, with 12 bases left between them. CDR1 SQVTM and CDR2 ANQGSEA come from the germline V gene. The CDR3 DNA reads TGCAGCGTCACCGGGTCTAGCTACGAGCAGTACTTC. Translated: CSVTGSSYEQYF.

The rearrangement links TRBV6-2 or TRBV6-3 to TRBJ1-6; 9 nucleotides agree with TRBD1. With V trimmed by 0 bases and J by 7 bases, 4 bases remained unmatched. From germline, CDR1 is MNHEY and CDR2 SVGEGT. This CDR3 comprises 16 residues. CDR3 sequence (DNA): TGTGCCAGCAGTTACTCCGGACAGGGGTTGAATTCACCCCTCCACTTT. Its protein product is CASSYSGQGLNSPLHF.

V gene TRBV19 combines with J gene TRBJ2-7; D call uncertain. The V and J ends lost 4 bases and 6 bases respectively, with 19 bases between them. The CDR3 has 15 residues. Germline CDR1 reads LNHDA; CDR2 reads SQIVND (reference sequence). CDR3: CASSRKAVGLLEQYF. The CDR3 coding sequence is TGTGCCAGTAGTAGAAAGGCGGTCGGGCTCCTCGAGCAGTACTTC.

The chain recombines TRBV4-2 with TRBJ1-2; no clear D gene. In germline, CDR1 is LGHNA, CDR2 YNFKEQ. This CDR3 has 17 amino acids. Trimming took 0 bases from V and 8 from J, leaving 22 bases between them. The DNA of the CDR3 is TGTGCCAGCAGCCAAGATAGGGCGCGGGCCTTTGGCGAAGGCTACACCTTC. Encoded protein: CASSQDRARAFGEGYTF.

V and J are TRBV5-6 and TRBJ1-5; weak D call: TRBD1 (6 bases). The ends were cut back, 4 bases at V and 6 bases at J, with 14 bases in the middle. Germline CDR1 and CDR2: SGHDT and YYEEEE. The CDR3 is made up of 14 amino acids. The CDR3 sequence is CASSGRTASQPQHF. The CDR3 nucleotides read TGTGCCAGCAGCGGGAGGACAGCGTCTCAGCCCCAGCATTTT.

The CDR3 sequence: CASSSGPHSNQPQHF. In nucleotides, the CDR3 is TGTGCCAGCAGCTCAGGACCGCATAGCAATCAGCCCCAGCATTTT. This chain joins TRBV7-2 and TRBJ1-5; unclear D gene. CDR3 length equals 15 residues. V gave up 4 bases and J gave up 0 bases, with 10 bases separating them. Per the germline V gene, CDR1 is SGHTA and CDR2 is FQGNSA. The variable domain in full, with the rest retrieved from reference TRBV7-2 and TRBJ1-5, is GAGVSQSPSNKVTEKGKDVELRCDPISGHTALYWYRQSLGQGLEFLIYFQGNSAPDKSGLPSDRFSAERTGGSVSTLTIQRTQQEDSAVYLCASSSGPHSNQPQHFGDGTRLSIL.

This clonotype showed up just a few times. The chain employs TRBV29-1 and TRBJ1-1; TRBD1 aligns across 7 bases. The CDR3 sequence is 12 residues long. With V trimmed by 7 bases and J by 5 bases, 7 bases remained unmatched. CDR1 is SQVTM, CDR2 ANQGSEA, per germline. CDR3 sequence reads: CSGRQGGTEAFF. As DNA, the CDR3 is TGCAGCGGTCGACAGGGAGGGACTGAAGCTTTCTTT.

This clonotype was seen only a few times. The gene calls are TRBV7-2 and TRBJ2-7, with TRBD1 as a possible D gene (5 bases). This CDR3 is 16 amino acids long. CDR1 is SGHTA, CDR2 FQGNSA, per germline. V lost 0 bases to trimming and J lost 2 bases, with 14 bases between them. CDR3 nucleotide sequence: TGTGCCAGCAGCTTAGCTGACGGACAATTAACCTACGAGCAGTACTTC. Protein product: CASSLADGQLTYEQYF.

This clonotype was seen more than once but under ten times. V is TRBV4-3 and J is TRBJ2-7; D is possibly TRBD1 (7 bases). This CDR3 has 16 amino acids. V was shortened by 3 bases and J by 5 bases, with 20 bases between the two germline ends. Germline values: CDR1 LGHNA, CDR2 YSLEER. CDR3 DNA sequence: TGCGCCAGCAGCCACCTTGTAGGGCAGGGGGGCCACGAGCAGTACGTC. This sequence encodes CASSHLVGQGGHEQYV.

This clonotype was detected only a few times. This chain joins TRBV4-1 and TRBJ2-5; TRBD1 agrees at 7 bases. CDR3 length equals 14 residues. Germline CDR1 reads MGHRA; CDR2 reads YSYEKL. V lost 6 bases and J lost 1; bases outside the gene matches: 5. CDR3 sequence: CASRQTGVQETQYF. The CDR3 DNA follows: TGCGCCAGCAGGCAAACAGGGGTCCAAGAGACCCAGTACTTC.

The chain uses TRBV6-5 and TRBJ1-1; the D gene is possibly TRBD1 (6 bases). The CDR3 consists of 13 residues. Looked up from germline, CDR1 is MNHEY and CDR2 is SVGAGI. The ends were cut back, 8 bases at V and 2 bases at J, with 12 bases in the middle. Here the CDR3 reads CASHRGLNTEAFF. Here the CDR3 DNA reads TGTGCCAGCCACCGGGGGCTAAACACTGAAGCTTTCTTT.

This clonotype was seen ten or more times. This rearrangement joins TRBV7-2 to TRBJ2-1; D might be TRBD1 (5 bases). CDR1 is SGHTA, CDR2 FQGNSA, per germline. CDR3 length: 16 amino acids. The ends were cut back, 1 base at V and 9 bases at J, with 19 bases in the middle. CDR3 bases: TGTGCCAGCAGCTTAGTTTTGCACAGGCAAATTGGTGAGCAGTTCTTC. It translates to CASSLVLHRQIGEQFF.

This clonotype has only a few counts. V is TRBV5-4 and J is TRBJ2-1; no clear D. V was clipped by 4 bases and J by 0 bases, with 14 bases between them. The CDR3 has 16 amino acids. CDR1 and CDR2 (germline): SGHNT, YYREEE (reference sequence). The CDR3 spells CASSLPGASSYNEQFF. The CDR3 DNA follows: TGTGCCAGCAGCCTTCCGGGCGCGAGCTCCTACAATGAGCAGTTCTTC.

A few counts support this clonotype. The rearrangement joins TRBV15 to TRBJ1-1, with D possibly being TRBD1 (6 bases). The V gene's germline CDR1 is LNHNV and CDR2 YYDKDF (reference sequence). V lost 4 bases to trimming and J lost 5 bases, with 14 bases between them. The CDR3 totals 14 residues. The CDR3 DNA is TGTGCCACCAGCAAGACACAGGGCCAGACTGAAGCTTTCTTT. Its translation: CATSKTQGQTEAFF.

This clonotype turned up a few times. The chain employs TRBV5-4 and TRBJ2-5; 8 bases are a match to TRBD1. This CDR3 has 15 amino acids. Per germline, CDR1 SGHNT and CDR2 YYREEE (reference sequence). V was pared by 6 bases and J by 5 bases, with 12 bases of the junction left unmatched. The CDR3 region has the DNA TGTGCCAGCAACCCTAAGACAGGGGACGGGGAGACCCAGTACTTC. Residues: CASNPKTGDGETQYF.

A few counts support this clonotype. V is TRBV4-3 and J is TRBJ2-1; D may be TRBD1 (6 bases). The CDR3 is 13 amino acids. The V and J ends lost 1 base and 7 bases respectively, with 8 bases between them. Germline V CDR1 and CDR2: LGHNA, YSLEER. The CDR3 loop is CASSQVTGNEQFF. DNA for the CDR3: TGCGCCAGCAGCCAAGTTACAGGGAATGAGCAGTTCTTC.

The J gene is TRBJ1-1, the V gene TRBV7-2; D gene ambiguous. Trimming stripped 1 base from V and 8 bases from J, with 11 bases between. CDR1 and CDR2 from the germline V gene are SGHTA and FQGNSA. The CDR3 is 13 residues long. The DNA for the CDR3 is TGTGCCAGCAGCTTAGAACAAGGAATAGAAGCTTTCTTT. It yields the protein CASSLEQGIEAFF.

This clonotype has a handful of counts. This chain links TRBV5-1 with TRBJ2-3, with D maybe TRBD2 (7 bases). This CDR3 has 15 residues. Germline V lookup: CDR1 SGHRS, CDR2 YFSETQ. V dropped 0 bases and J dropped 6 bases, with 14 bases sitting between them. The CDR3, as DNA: TGCGCCAGCAGCTTGGTTGCGGGGGCGGAGGATACGCAGTATTTT. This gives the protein CASSLVAGAEDTQYF.

CDR3 residues: CASTPGSGGYNEQFF. The CDR3 bases are TGTGCCAGCACCCCCGGTAGCGGGGGTTACAATGAGCAGTTCTTC. The rearrangement uses TRBV7-3 and TRBJ2-1, with TRBD2 matching 9 bases. This CDR3 is 15 amino acids long. Trimming cost V 7 bases and J 4 bases; bases outside gene matches: 8. The germline V gene has CDR1 SGHTA and CDR2 FQGTGA.

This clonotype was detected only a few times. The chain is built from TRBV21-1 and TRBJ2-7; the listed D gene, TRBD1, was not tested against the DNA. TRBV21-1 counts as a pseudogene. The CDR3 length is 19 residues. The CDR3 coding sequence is TGTGCCAGCAGCCTCCAAGCCGGGACAGGGGGCGCAGGGTGTTACGAGCAGTACGTC. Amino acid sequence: CASSLQAGTGGAGCYEQYV.

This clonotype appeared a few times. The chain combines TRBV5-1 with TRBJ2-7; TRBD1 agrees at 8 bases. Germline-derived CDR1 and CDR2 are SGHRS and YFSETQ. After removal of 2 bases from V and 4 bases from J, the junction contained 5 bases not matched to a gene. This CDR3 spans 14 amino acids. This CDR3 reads CASSFNRGMYEQYF. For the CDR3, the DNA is TGCGCCAGCAGCTTTAACAGGGGGATGTACGAGCAGTACTTC.

The DNA of the CDR3 is TGCGCCAGCAGCCAGGGATGGGGGGTTGGAGAGACCCAGTACTTC. The encoded protein is CASSQGWGVGETQYF. The chain links TRBV4-1 to TRBJ2-5, with a weak D call TRBD2 (6 bases). Trimming stripped 3 bases from V and 4 bases from J, with 15 bases between. This CDR3 contains 15 residues. Per the germline V gene, CDR1 is MGHRA and CDR2 is YSYEKL.

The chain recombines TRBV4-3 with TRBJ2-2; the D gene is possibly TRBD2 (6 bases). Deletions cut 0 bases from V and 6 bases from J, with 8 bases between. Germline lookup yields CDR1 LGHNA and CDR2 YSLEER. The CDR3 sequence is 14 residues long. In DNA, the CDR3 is TGCGCCAGCAGCCAAGATCCGGGGGCCGGGGAGCTGTTTTTT. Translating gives CASSQDPGAGELFF.